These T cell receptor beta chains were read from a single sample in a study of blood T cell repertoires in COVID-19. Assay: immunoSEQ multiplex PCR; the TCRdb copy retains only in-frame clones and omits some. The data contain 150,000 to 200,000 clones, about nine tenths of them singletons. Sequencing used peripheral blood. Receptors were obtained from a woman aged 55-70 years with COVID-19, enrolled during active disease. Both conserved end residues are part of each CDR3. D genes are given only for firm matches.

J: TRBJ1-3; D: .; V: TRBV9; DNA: TGTGCCAGCAGCGTAGCGGGGGGCGCGAGCTCTGGAAACACCATATATTTT; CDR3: CASSVAGGASSGNTIYF
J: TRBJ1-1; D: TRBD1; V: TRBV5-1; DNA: TGCGCCAGCAGCCGGACAGGGGGCTGGACTGAAGCTTTCTTT; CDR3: CASSRTGGWTEAFF
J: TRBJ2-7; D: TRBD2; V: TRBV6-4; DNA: TGTGGGGGGGACAGGGTACTAGCGGGAGATAGATACGAGCAGTACTTC; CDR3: CGGDRVLAGDRYEQYF
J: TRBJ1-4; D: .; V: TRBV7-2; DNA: TGTGCCAGCAGCTTGGTGGGGCAAAGTAATGAAAAACTGTTTTTT; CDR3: CASSLVGQSNEKLFF
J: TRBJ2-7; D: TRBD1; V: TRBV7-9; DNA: TGTGCCAGCAGCTTAGCTCGGGACAGCAACTACGAGCAGTACTTC; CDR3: CASSLARDSNYEQYF
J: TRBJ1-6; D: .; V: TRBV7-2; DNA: TGTGCCAGCAGCTCGACCAACCAGGGGAATAATTCACCCCTCCACTTT; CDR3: CASSSTNQGNNSPLHF
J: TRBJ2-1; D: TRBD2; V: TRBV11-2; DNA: TGTGCCAGCAGCCCACGGACTAGCGCGAACAATGAGCAGTTCTTC; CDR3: CASSPRTSANNEQFF
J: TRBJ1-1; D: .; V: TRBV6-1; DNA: TGTGCCAGCAGTGAGACACAGGGCACTGAAGCTTTCTTT; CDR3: CASSETQGTEAFF
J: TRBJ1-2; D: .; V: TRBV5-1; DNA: TGCGCCAGCAGCTTGGGGTGGGGGCAACCCTATGGCTACACCTTC; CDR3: CASSLGWGQPYGYTF
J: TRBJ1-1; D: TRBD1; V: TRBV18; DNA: TGTGCCAGCTCACTTACGGACAGGGAGGTTTTGGACACTGAAGCTTTCTTT; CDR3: CASSLTDREVLDTEAFF
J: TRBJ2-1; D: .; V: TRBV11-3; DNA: TGTGCCAGCAGCGTTGGACAGCGGAGGTCCTACAATGAGCAGTTCTTC; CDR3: CASSVGQRRSYNEQFF
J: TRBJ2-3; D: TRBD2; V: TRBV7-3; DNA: TGTGCCAGCAGCCTCGGGCCCGGACTAGCGGGAGATACGCAGTATTTT; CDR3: CASSLGPGLAGDTQYF
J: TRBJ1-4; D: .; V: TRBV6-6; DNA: TGTGCCAGCAGCCCTATGACAGGTTCGGGTGAAAAACTGTTTTTT; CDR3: CASSPMTGSGEKLFF
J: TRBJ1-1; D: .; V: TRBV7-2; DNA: TGTGCCAGCAGCTCCCCGAGGGCCACTGAAGCTTTCTTT; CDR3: CASSSPRATEAFF
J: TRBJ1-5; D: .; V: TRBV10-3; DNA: TGTGCCATCTCTCCTACTCTGAGCAATCAGCCCCAGCATTTT; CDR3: CAISPTLSNQPQHF
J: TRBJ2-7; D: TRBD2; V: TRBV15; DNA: TGTGCCACCAGCCGTCTCACGGGAGGGTATTACGAGCAGTACTTC; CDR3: CATSRLTGGYYEQYF
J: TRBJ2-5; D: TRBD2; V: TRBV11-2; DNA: TGTGCCAGCAGCTTAGGGACTAGCGGGATGGAGACCCAGTACTTC; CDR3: CASSLGTSGMETQYF
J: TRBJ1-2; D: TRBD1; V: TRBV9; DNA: TGTGCCAGCAGCCATAATACAGGGGGGAACTATGGCTACACCTTC; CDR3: CASSHNTGGNYGYTF